This T cell receptor (beta chain) originates from a study of cytomegalovirus exposure and HLA in healthy donors. Background on the study: Researchers found that roughly 77% of over 350 genotyped donors fell within the Caucasian-associated ancestry cluster. Study-level findings and limits: The productive fraction for most TCR beta V segments was about 87% or about 30% in an earlier analysis.

60 Vbeta and 13 Jbeta primers were used in PCR. Profiled with immunoSEQ multiplex PCR; TCRdb holds only in-frame clones, not every one. The sample includes under 300,000 clones, about 80% of them seen just once. Though probably carrying unrecorded immune exposures, donors were nominally healthy at sampling. For this clone: Its antigen remains unknown.

This TCR derives from a woman aged 60 to 75 in good health and CMV-seropositive. The sample comprised PBMCs.

The CDR3 protein is CASTTTFSGNTIYF. CDR3 nucleotide sequence: TGTGCCAGTACAACAACCTTCTCTGGAAACACCATATATTTT. This chain joins TRBV19 and TRBJ1-3; D remains unclear. Trimming took off 7 bases at V and 0 bases at J, with 10 bases between the two ends. This CDR3 region has 14 residues. Germline V gene sequence: CDR1 LNHDA, CDR2 SQIVND (reference sequence). Full variable domain (remainder filled in from reference TRBV19 and TRBJ1-3): DGGITQSPKYLFRKEGQNVTLSCEQNLNHDAMYWYRQDPGQGLRLIYYSQIVNDFQKGDIAEGYSVSREKKESFPLTVTSAQKNPTAFYLCASTTTFSGNTIYFGEGSWLTVV.